One sample yielded the 11 T cell receptor beta chains listed below, sequenced in a study of radiotherapy plus CTLA-4 blockade in lung cancer. The table came from immunoSEQ multiplex PCR; TCRdb's copy has only in-frame clones and leaves some out. The table lists 45,000 to 75,000 clones, around 80% of them singletons. This material consisted of peripheral blood, taken from a patient treated with radiotherapy plus ipilimumab. These receptor sequences come from a human donor with non-small cell lung cancer who had a partial response to radiotherapy plus ipilimumab.

This chain joins TRBV6-6 and TRBJ2-7; 7 bases align to TRBD1. CDR3 size: 15 residues. CDR1 and CDR2 (germline): MNHNY, SVGAGI (reference sequence). J gave up 0 bases and V 0 bases, and 2 bases lay outside the gene matches. CDR3 in amino acids: CASSYSGTASYEQYF. CDR3 nucleotide sequence: TGTGCCAGCAGTTACTCGGGGACAGCCTCCTACGAGCAGTACTTC.

V is TRBV6-1 and J is TRBJ2-3; D is undetermined. V was shortened by 7 bases and J by 0 bases, with 8 bases between the two germline ends. This CDR3 has 13 residues. Germline V gene lookup returns CDR1 MNHNS and CDR2 SASEGT. The CDR3 reads CASMGSSTDTQYF. CDR3 coding DNA: TGTGCCAGCATGGGCAGTAGCACAGATACGCAGTATTTT.

The genes are TRBV12-5 and TRBJ2-3; D uncertain. The CDR3 contains 15 residues. V was trimmed by 0 bases and J by 0 bases, leaving 7 bases between them. CDR1 LGHNT and CDR2 FRNRAP come from the germline V gene. Here the CDR3 reads CASGLVHGSTDTQYF. The CDR3 DNA reads as TGTGCTAGTGGTTTGGTACATGGCAGCACAGATACGCAGTATTTT.

The CDR3 is CASSGDRRNQPQHF. The CDR3 nucleotides read TGTGCCAGCAGCGGTGACAGGCGCAATCAGCCCCAGCATTTT. The genes are TRBV7-8 and TRBJ1-5; D may be TRBD1 (6 bases). Trimming pared 5 bases from V and 2 bases from J, leaving 10 bases between. Germline V CDR1 and CDR2: SGHVS, FQNEAQ. The CDR3 contains 14 residues.

This chain connects TRBV11-3 to TRBJ2-7, with 8 bases aligning to TRBD2. V lost 8 bases to trimming and J lost 3 bases; unmatched junction nucleotides: 9. Germline-derived CDR1 and CDR2 are SGHNT and YENEEA. This CDR3 has 14 residues. CDR3 bases: TGTGCCAGCTCCTTTTCGGGGGGGGGCTACGAGCAGTACTTC. This codes for CASSFSGGGYEQYF.

This chain connects TRBV9 to TRBJ2-5; 10 positions agree with TRBD1. Germline V lookup: CDR1 SGDLS, CDR2 YYNGEE. The CDR3 spans 15 residues. The V and J ends lost 3 bases and 5 bases, in that order; junction bases with no gene match: 7. The chain's CDR3 is CASSAPTGGLETQYF. CDR3 coding DNA: TGTGCCAGCAGCGCCCCGACAGGGGGCTTGGAGACCCAGTACTTC. Full variable domain (rest looked up from reference TRBV9 and TRBJ2-5): DSGVTQTPKHLITATGQRVTLRCSPRSGDLSVYWYQQSLDQGLQFLIQYYNGEERAKGNILERFSAQQFPDLHSELNLSSLELGDSALYFCASSAPTGGLETQYFGPGTRLLVL.

The chain combines TRBV14 with TRBJ2-7; D remains unclear. The CDR3 length is 12 residues. Trimming took 3 bases from V and 6 from J, leaving 9 bases between them. The germline V gene encodes CDR1 SGHDN and CDR2 FVKESK. The DNA for the CDR3 is TGTGCCAGCAGCCATGCGAGTCGCGAGCAGTACTTC. This translates into CASSHASREQYF. Combining the CDR3 with reference TRBV14 and TRBJ2-7 gives the whole variable domain EAGVTQFPSHSVIEKGQTVTLRCDPISGHDNLYWYRRVMGKEIKFLLHFVKESKQDESGMPNNRFLAERTGGTYSTLKVQPAELEDSGVYFCASSHASREQYFGPGTRLTVT.

The chain employs TRBV5-5 and TRBJ1-4; D is uncertain. CDR1 and CDR2 from the germline V gene are SGHKS and YYEKEE (reference sequence). With 1 base removed from V and 0 bases from J, the gap between germline ends came to 7 bases. CDR3 size: 15 residues. CDR3 loop: CASSLTSATNEKLFF. In DNA form, the CDR3 reads TGTGCCAGCAGCTTGACAAGTGCAACTAATGAAAAACTGTTTTTT.

V and J are TRBV29-1 and TRBJ2-3; possibly TRBD1 for D (5 bases). Per the germline V gene, CDR1 is SQVTM and CDR2 is ANQGSEA. The CDR3 extends over 14 amino acids. V lost 1 base and J 1 base, leaving 9 bases between the germline ends. The chain's CDR3 is CSVEGIGGTDTQYF. The CDR3, as DNA: TGCAGCGTTGAAGGTATAGGGGGCACAGATACGCAGTATTTT.

This clone has just one count. The rearrangement uses TRBV7-8 and TRBJ2-7; 7 positions match TRBD1. The germline CDR1 and CDR2 sequences are SGHVS and FQNEAQ. The V gene end was trimmed by 5 bases and the J gene end by 5 bases; junction bases not matched to a gene: 12. This CDR3 has 15 residues. The chain's CDR3 is CASSLREQGPHEQYF. In DNA, the CDR3 is TGTGCCAGCAGCCTCCGGGAACAGGGGCCTCACGAGCAGTACTTC. Full variable domain (missing parts from reference TRBV7-8 and TRBJ2-7): GAGVSQSPRYKVAKRGQDVALRCDPISGHVSLFWYQQALGQGPEFLTYFQNEAQLDKSGLPSDRFFAERPEGSVSTLKIQRTQQEDSAVYLCASSLREQGPHEQYFGPGTRLTVT.

The chain carries TRBV5-4 and TRBJ2-3; the D is unclear. The V gene's germline CDR1 is SGHNT and CDR2 YYREEE (reference sequence). The length of the CDR3 is 15 residues. V lost 2 bases, J lost 4 bases, and 14 bases lay in between. In DNA, the CDR3 is TGTGCCAGCAGCTTCCAAGCCCCCAGGCCAGATACGCAGTATTTT. Translated: CASSFQAPRPDTQYF.